This TCR beta chain was sequenced in a study of human CD4 T cells and Enterobacteriaceae (TCRdb year 2020). The ex vivo total memory CD4+ samples were sequenced at deep level, which gave a detection sensitivity of one cell in 200,000. Genomic DNA was extracted from cell pellets with the QIAamp DNA Micro Kit, and its quantity and purity were checked by spectrophotometry. The immunoSEQ multiplex PCR assay was used to amplify TCR Vbeta CDR3 regions. The Illumina HiSeq platform was used to sequence the amplicons. The retrieved sequences were 87 nucleotides long and included the CDR3 region. In the paper's pipeline: Each unique productive TCR Vbeta nucleotide sequence counted as a clonotype and was quantified by productive template frequency from ImmunoSEQ Analyzer V3.0. Expanded clonotypes were defined by a threshold at the top 5th percentile of each frequency-ranked repertoire. Repertoire overlap was computed as Chao-Jaccard with the R package fossil and visualized by nonmetric multidimensional scaling with the R package MASS. Drawn from immuneACCESS, this table holds only the in-frame rearrangements with V and J called that TCRdb kept. Clones are partly lost; checked studies trace under half to an unresolved V gene and leave the rest unexplained. D and trimming were read from the DNA, whereas the V and J calls and clone size are those reported in that table. Across this sample there are 27,000 or so clones, with just under 85% seen only once. Approximately 1.5% of the sample is held by the ten biggest clonotypes.

On a FACSAria III, memory CD4+ T cells were FACS-sorted to over 95% purity, defined as all CD4+ cells except CD45RA+CCR7+CD95- naive cells. Healthy donor blood was obtained from blood donation centers in Switzerland. Positive selection with CD4 and CD14 magnetic microbeads was used to enrich total CD4+ T cells and monocytes. CD8+, CD14+, CD16+, CD56+, CD19+ and CD25-bright cells were excluded before sorting. To assess in vivo expansion of bacteria-reactive clonotypes, total memory CD4+ T cells from a couple of blood donors were sequenced directly ex vivo. Isolation of peripheral blood mononuclear cells from donor blood was performed with Ficoll-Paque Plus. Regarding this clone: Its specific antigen is unknown. Base qualities are not recorded, but no much larger clone differs from it by a single base.

Broader findings and caveats from the paper: The only basis for inferring the reactivity of ex vivo clonotypes was matching nucleotide sequences to CFSE-low cultures from the same donors. Ex vivo, broadly cross-reactive clonotypes appeared more expanded than specific ones, with about 55% of the 19 and about 65% of the 34 in the top 5%.

The sequence was obtained from a human donor in good health. The sample consisted of memory CD4+ T cells from blood. Explained via the paper, the cell subset or site label denotes: total memory CD4 T cells sorted directly ex vivo, unstimulated.

The DNA is as follows: TGTGCCTGGAGCCGCGACGGGAACACTGAAGCTTTCTTT. Protein translation: CAWSRDGNTEAFF. This chain joins TRBV30 to TRBJ1-1; no D gene is confidently identified. V is cut by 3 bases and J by 1 base, and the space between the germline ends is 9 bases. The germline V gene (reference sequence) supplies CDR1 GTSNPN and CDR2 SVGIG. The CDR3, cysteine through phenylalanine, is 13 amino acids long. Of all the DNA, just the CDR3 is kept, 39 bases in frame from base 1.